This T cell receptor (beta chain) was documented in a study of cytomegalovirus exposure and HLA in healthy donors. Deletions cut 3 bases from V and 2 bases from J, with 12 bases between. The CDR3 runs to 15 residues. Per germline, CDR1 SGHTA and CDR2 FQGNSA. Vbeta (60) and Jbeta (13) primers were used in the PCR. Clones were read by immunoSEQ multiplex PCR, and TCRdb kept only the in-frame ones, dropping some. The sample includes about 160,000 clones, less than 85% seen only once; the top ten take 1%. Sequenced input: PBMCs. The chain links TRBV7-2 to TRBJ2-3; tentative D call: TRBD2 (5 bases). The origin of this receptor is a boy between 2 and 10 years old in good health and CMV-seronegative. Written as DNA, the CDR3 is TGTGCCAGCAGCTTCAGAGGGTCTTCCACAGATACGCAGTATTTT. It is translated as CASSFRGSSTDTQYF.